One and the same sample provided the 32 T cell receptor beta chains below, sequenced in a study of shared clonotypes between healthy human individuals. Data came from immunoSEQ multiplex PCR; TCRdb stores just in-frame clones and leaves some out. The sample carries roughly 2,500,000 clones, over 85% recorded once. The sample taken for sequencing was naive CD4+ T cells from PBMCs. Stated subset: CD45RA+ positively selected. Receptors were obtained from a man younger than 30 in good health. Some clones in this sample may be carry-over from other donors' samples.

The chain recombines TRBV2 with TRBJ2-5; 12 bases fit TRBD2. The CDR3 covers 15 residues. The V and J ends lost 5 bases and 4 bases, in that order; junction bases with no gene match: 5. Germline V gene lookup returns CDR1 SNHLY and CDR2 FYNNEI. CDR3 DNA sequence: TGTGCCAGCAGTTCCCAACTAGCGGGAGGAGAGACCCAGTACTTC. This gives the protein CASSSQLAGGETQYF.

The chain links TRBV28 to TRBJ2-3; 7 bases align to TRBD2. V gave up 6 bases and J gave up 2 bases; unmatched junction bases: 8. There are 15 residues in the CDR3. Germline V gene data show CDR1 as MDHEN and CDR2 as SYDVKM. The CDR3 coding sequence is TGTGCCAGCAGCCCCCGGCGGGGGTACACAGATACGCAGTATTTT. Its protein product is CASSPRRGYTDTQYF.

This chain joins TRBV19 and TRBJ2-7; 8 bases line up with TRBD2. CDR1 is LNHDA and CDR2 is SQIVND in the germline V gene (reference sequence). Trimming took 3 bases from V and 3 from J; bases not matched to a gene: 4. CDR3 length: 14 amino acids. The DNA of the CDR3 is TGTGCCAGTAGTATCGGGGGGGGCCTCTACGAGCAGTACTTC. This translates into CASSIGGGLYEQYF. The variable domain in full, completed from reference TRBV19 and TRBJ2-7, reads DGGITQSPKYLFRKEGQNVTLSCEQNLNHDAMYWYRQDPGQGLRLIYYSQIVNDFQKGDIAEGYSVSREKKESFPLTVTSAQKNPTAFYLCASSIGGGLYEQYFGPGTRLTVT.

The V gene is TRBV28, the J gene TRBJ1-5, with D perhaps matching TRBD1 (6 bases). The V gene lost 7 bases and the J gene lost 7 bases, with 23 bases spanning the gap. Germline assignment: CDR1 MDHEN and CDR2 SYDVKM. The CDR3 is made up of 16 amino acids. This CDR3 reads CASIITRGRGGQPQHF. Here the CDR3 DNA reads TGTGCCAGCATCATCACACGGGGGCGAGGCGGGCAGCCCCAGCATTTT.

The chain couples TRBV19 to TRBJ2-5; 9 bases map to TRBD2. With V trimmed by 6 bases and J by 5 bases, 7 bases remained unmatched. CDR1 and CDR2 (germline): LNHDA, SQIVND (reference sequence). The CDR3 extends over 14 amino acids. CDR3 DNA sequence: TGTGCCAGTAGCGTTAGCGGGAGAGACGAGACCCAGTACTTC. Protein: CASSVSGRDETQYF.

The chain employs TRBV4-2 and TRBJ2-5; D perhaps matches TRBD2 (7 bases). This CDR3 has 15 amino acids. CDR1 and CDR2 (germline): LGHNA, YNFKEQ. V shed 3 bases and J shed 5 bases, with 16 bases lying between them. For the CDR3, the DNA is TGTGCCAGCAGCCATCCGAGAGGGAGGGGGGAGACCCAGTACTTC. It yields the protein CASSHPRGRGETQYF.

The gene calls are TRBV5-1 and TRBJ1-3; D is ambiguous. Germline V gene lookup returns CDR1 SGHRS and CDR2 YFSETQ. The CDR3 has 16 residues. V lost 0 bases and J lost 2, with 12 bases in between. The CDR3 is CASSLVVSGTGNTIYF. CDR3 nucleotide sequence: TGCGCCAGCAGCTTGGTCGTGTCAGGTACTGGAAACACCATATATTTT.

The chain carries TRBV18 and TRBJ1-2; D not certain. Germline V lookup: CDR1 KGHSH, CDR2 LQKENI. CDR3 size: 14 residues. V was pared by 3 bases and J by 8 bases, with 16 bases between. The CDR3 coding sequence is TGTGCCAGCTCACCGTCTGGGCGTCAGGAAGGCTACACCTTC. This translates into CASSPSGRQEGYTF. The complete variable domain, with remaining parts taken from reference TRBV18 and TRBJ1-2, reads NAGVMQNPRHLVRRRGQEARLRCSPMKGHSHVYWYRQLPEEGLKFMVYLQKENIIDESGMPKERFSAEFPKEGPSILRIQQVVRGDSAAYFCASSPSGRQEGYTFGSGTRLTVV.

This chain uses TRBV18 with TRBJ2-6; D gene uncertain. From germline, CDR1 is KGHSH and CDR2 LQKENI. Trimming took off 1 base at V and 2 bases at J, with 6 bases between the two ends. The length of the CDR3 is 15 residues. CDR3 DNA: TGTGCCAGCTCACCACGGGCCCCTGGGGCCAACGTCCTGACTTTC. This translates into CASSPRAPGANVLTF.

The V gene is TRBV30, the J gene TRBJ2-7; the D gene is possibly TRBD1 (6 bases). The CDR3 consists of 17 residues. V dropped 5 bases and J dropped 3 bases, with 26 bases sitting between them. The germline V gene has CDR1 GTSNPN and CDR2 SVGIG (reference sequence). The CDR3 region is CAWSYIRVGARGYEQYF. In nucleotides, the CDR3 is TGTGCCTGGTCCTACATAAGGGTGGGGGCTCGGGGCTACGAGCAGTACTTC.

This chain links TRBV7-3 with TRBJ2-3, with 8 bases matching TRBD2. The ends lost 4 bases at V and 5 bases at J; junction bases unmatched: 8. CDR1 and CDR2 (germline): SGHTA, FQGTGA. The CDR3 contains 15 residues. The CDR3 DNA sequence: TGTGCCAGCAGCTCCCCGGGAGGGCCTGGAGATACGCAGTATTTT. Encoded protein: CASSSPGGPGDTQYF. The full variable domain, with the rest looked up from reference TRBV7-3 and TRBJ2-3, is GAGVSQTPSNKVTEKGKYVELRCDPISGHTALYWYRQSLGQGPEFLIYFQGTGAADDSGLPNDRFFAVRPEGSVSTLKIQRTERGDSAVYLCASSSPGGPGDTQYFGPGTRLTVL.

The count of this clone is one. The junction and the germline gene differ at one end; a read error may be behind it. V is TRBV7-2 and J is TRBJ2-1, with D hard to call. CDR1 SGHTA and CDR2 FQGNSA come from the germline V gene. The CDR3 extends over 13 amino acids. The CDR3 nucleotides are TGTGCCAGCAGCTCCGACTCCTCCAATGAGCAGTTCTTC. Translated, it gives CASSSDSSNEQFF.

The J gene is TRBJ1-4, the V gene TRBV2, with D possibly matching TRBD1 (5 bases). Germline loops: CDR1 SNHLY, CDR2 FYNNEI. This CDR3 is built from 13 residues. The V end lost 8 bases, the J end lost 11 bases, and 18 bases lay between the germline ends. The CDR3 DNA sequence: TGTGCCAGCTCAACGGGGGTCTCGGGGAAACTGTTTTTT. Protein: CASSTGVSGKLFF.

The CDR3 nucleotides read TGTGCCAGCAGCTCACGGGAGGGCCAAGATACGCAGTATTTT. It codes for CASSSREGQDTQYF. This chain uses TRBV5-4 with TRBJ2-3; 8 nucleotides line up with TRBD2. The V gene end was trimmed by 3 bases and the J gene end by 5 bases; junction bases not matched to a gene: 5. CDR1 is SGHNT, CDR2 YYREEE, per germline (reference sequence). This CDR3 has 14 residues.

The J gene is TRBJ2-3, the V gene TRBV7-8, with a weak D call TRBD1 (5 bases). The germline V gene encodes CDR1 SGHVS and CDR2 FQNEAQ. CDR3 length: 16 amino acids. The V and J ends lost 1 base and 2 bases respectively, with 13 bases between them. CDR3 region: CASSLGTSIPTDTQYF. The CDR3 DNA reads as TGTGCCAGCAGCTTAGGGACATCTATCCCCACAGATACGCAGTATTTT. Looking up the rest from reference TRBV7-8 and TRBJ2-3 gives the full variable domain: GAGVSQSPRYKVAKRGQDVALRCDPISGHVSLFWYQQALGQGPEFLTYFQNEAQLDKSGLPSDRFFAERPEGSVSTLKIQRTQQEDSAVYLCASSLGTSIPTDTQYFGPGTRLTVL.

A note on this clone: One end of the junction does not line up with germline, which may come from a read error. The chain combines TRBV5-4 with TRBJ2-7, with 10 nucleotides matching TRBD2. The CDR3 loop spans 16 amino acids. The germline V gene has CDR1 SGHNT and CDR2 YYREEE (reference sequence). CDR3 nucleotide sequence: TGTGCCAGCAGCCTCCGTAGCGGGAGGCTGTCCTTCGAGCAGTACTTC. Translating it yields CASSLRSGRLSFEQYF.

The chain recombines TRBV4-1 with TRBJ1-2; D remains unclear. The V gene lost 2 bases and the J gene lost 7 bases, with 11 bases spanning the gap. The CDR3 spans 13 residues. The germline V gene encodes CDR1 MGHRA and CDR2 YSYEKL. CDR3 amino acids: CASSQPGKRGYTF. The CDR3 nucleotides read TGCGCCAGCAGCCAACCGGGGAAGCGTGGCTACACCTTC.

The chain carries TRBV9 and TRBJ2-2, with 9 bases matching TRBD2. CDR3 length equals 17 residues. Germline V CDR1 and CDR2: SGDLS, YYNGEE. V shed 0 bases, J shed 4 bases, and the junction held 7 bases outside the gene matches. CDR3 in amino acids: CASSVAGAGGLTGELFF. In nucleotides, the CDR3 is TGTGCCAGCAGCGTAGCCGGGGCGGGAGGGCTCACCGGGGAGCTGTTTTTT.

The V call is TRBV6-1, the J call TRBJ2-1; 8 bases align to TRBD1. V lost 4 bases and J lost 9; bases outside the gene matches: 20. CDR1 and CDR2 from the germline V gene are MNHNS and SASEGT. The CDR3 extends over 18 amino acids. The CDR3 here is CASSASIPGQVTGAEQFF. CDR3 sequence (DNA): TGTGCCAGCAGTGCCTCAATACCGGGACAGGTTACAGGGGCTGAGCAGTTCTTC.

The rearrangement links TRBV25-1 to TRBJ2-1; 9 bases are a match to TRBD2. CDR1 is MGHDK and CDR2 is SYGVNS in the germline V gene. Trimming removed 6 bases from V and 4 bases from J; junction bases left unmatched: 7. The CDR3 is made up of 15 amino acids. This CDR3 is CASRSAGGPYNEQFF. The CDR3 region has the DNA TGTGCCAGCAGGTCGGCGGGAGGGCCTTACAATGAGCAGTTCTTC.

V usage is TRBV10-3 and J usage is TRBJ1-1, with TRBD1 matching 7 bases. The CDR3 is 13 amino acids. V dropped 6 bases and J dropped 3; count of bases not matched to a gene: 4. From germline, CDR1 is ENHRY and CDR2 SYGVKD. The CDR3 DNA reads TGTGCCATCAGGGCCAGGGGGGACACTGAAGCTTTCTTT. This sequence encodes CAIRARGDTEAFF.

The rearrangement links TRBV2 to TRBJ1-5; D perhaps matches TRBD1 (5 bases). V lost 9 bases, J lost 4 bases, and 10 bases lay in between. The CDR3 is made up of 12 amino acids. The germline gives CDR1 SNHLY, CDR2 FYNNEI. Here the CDR3 DNA reads TGTGCCAGTCATGGGGGGAATCAGCCCCAGCATTTT. Its protein is CASHGGNQPQHF.

J is TRBJ1-2 and V is TRBV12-2. TRBV12-2 is shown as a pseudogene. This CDR3 contains 19 residues. CDR3 DNA sequence: TGTGCAAGTCGCTTAGTAGTGGGGAGACAGAAACTAACTAACTATGGCTACACCTTC. It translates to CASRLVVGRQKLTNYGYTF.

V gene TRBV5-6 combines with J gene TRBJ1-3; no clear D. The CDR3 spans 16 residues. The V gene's germline CDR1 is SGHDT and CDR2 YYEEEE. V lost 0 bases and J lost 0, with 10 bases in between. The CDR3 sequence: CASSLVGTDSGNTIYF. CDR3 nucleotides: TGTGCCAGCAGCTTGGTGGGCACCGACTCTGGAAACACCATATATTTT.

The sample holds one count of this clone. The chain uses TRBV18 and TRBJ1-5; D not certain. The CDR3 length is 15 residues. The V gene lost 0 bases and the J gene lost 0 bases, with 6 bases spanning the gap. Germline loops: CDR1 KGHSH, CDR2 LQKENI. In DNA, the CDR3 is TGTGCCAGCTCACCACCAGAAAATAGCAATCAGCCCCAGCATTTT. Protein product: CASSPPENSNQPQHF.

The genes are TRBV28 and TRBJ1-2, with no clear D. In germline, CDR1 is MDHEN, CDR2 SYDVKM. The CDR3 covers 14 residues. Trimming pared 3 bases from V and 8 bases from J, leaving 16 bases between. CDR3 region: CASSLLPTSRGYTF. CDR3 nucleotide sequence: TGTGCCAGCAGTTTGCTACCCACCTCACGGGGCTACACCTTC.

J is TRBJ1-1 and V is TRBV5-8; D gene unclear. Per the germline V gene, CDR1 is SGHTS and CDR2 is YDEGEE. The length of the CDR3 is 15 residues. V lost 0 bases and J lost 1, with 10 bases in between. This chain's CDR3 is CASSLVVSSNTEAFF. In DNA, the CDR3 is TGTGCCAGCAGCTTGGTCGTCAGCTCGAACACTGAAGCTTTCTTT.

This clone appeared a few times. The CDR3 loop reads CASSTQVNTEAFF. The CDR3, as DNA: TGCGCCAGCAGTACACAGGTTAACACTGAAGCTTTCTTT. The chain has TRBV5-1 and TRBJ1-1; D may be TRBD1 (5 bases). V was cut by 5 bases and J by 2 bases, with 10 bases left in between. Germline loops: CDR1 SGHRS, CDR2 YFSETQ. CDR3 length: 13 residues. Variable domain in full (rest from reference TRBV5-1 and TRBJ1-1): KAGVTQTPRYLIKTRGQQVTLSCSPISGHRSVSWYQQTPGQGLQFLFEYFSETQRNKGNFPGRFSGRQFSNSRSEMNVSTLELGDSALYLCASSTQVNTEAFFGQGTRLTVV.

The V gene is TRBV7-9, the J gene TRBJ2-7; 9 positions match TRBD2. Trimming took 6 bases from V and 2 from J; bases not matched to a gene: 11. This CDR3 region has 16 residues. Germline V CDR1 and CDR2: SEHNR, FQNEAQ (reference sequence). The CDR3 sequence is CASSSRRASGAYEQYF. As DNA, the CDR3 is TGTGCCAGCAGTTCCCGGCGGGCTAGCGGGGCCTACGAGCAGTACTTC.

The genes are TRBV20-1 and TRBJ1-2; 7 bases fit TRBD1. Trimming took 0 bases from V and 14 from J; bases not matched to a gene: 6. This CDR3 has 11 amino acids. Germline V gives CDR1 DFQATT, CDR2 SNEGSKA (reference sequence). CDR3 amino acids: CSARDPGGQTF. In DNA form, the CDR3 reads TGCAGTGCTAGAGACCCAGGGGGTCAGACCTTC.

V is TRBV9 and J is TRBJ2-7; 9 positions agree with TRBD1. V lost 3 bases to trimming and J lost 2 bases; unmatched junction nucleotides: 3. Germline CDR1 is SGDLS and CDR2 is YYNGEE. The CDR3 sequence is 14 residues long. The CDR3 DNA reads as TGTGCCAGCAGCGCGGACAGGGGAACCTACGAGCAGTACTTC. This encodes CASSADRGTYEQYF.

Worth noting for this clone: The same CDR3 arises from other DNA sequences in this sample as well. The V call is TRBV18, the J call TRBJ1-1; D gene unclear. The CDR3 consists of 13 residues. Germline V gene data show CDR1 as KGHSH and CDR2 as LQKENI. Trimming shortened V by 2 bases and J by 0 bases, and 4 bases separated the two germline ends. The CDR3 region is CASSPKVNTEAFF. DNA for the CDR3: TGTGCCAGCTCACCAAAAGTGAACACTGAAGCTTTCTTT.